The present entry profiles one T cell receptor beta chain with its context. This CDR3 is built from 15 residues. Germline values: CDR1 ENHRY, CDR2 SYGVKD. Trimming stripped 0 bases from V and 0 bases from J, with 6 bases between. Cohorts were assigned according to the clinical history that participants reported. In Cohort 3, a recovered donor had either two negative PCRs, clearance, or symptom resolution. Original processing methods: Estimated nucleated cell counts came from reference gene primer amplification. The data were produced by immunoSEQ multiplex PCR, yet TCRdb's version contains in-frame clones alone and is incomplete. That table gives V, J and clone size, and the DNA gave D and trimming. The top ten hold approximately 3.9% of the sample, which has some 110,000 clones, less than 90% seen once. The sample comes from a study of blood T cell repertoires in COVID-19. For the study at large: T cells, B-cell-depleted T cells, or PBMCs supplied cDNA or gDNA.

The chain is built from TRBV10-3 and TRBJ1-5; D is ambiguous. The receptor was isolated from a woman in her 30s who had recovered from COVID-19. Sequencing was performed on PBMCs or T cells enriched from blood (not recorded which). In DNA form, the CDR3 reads TGTGCCATCAGTGAGTCCGGTTATAGCAATCAGCCCCAGCATTTT. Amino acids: CAISESGYSNQPQHF.